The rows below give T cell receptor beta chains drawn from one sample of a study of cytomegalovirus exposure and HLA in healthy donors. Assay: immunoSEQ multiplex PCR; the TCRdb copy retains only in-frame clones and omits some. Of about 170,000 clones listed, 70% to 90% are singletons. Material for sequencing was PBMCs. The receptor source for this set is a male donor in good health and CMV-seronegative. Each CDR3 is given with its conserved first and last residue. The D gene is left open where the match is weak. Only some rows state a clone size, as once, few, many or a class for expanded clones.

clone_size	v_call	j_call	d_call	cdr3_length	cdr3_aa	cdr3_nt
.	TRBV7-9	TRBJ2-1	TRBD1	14	CASSLGTGVNEQFF	TGTGCCAGCAGCTTAGGGACAGGGGTCAATGAGCAGTTCTTC
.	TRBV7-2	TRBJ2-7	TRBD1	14	CASSQGQGAGEQYF	TGTGCCAGCAGCCAAGGACAGGGGGCAGGGGAGCAGTACTTC
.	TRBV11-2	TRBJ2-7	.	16	CASSSIRGRYSYEQYF	TGTGCCAGCAGTTCTATTAGGGGCCGTTACTCCTACGAGCAGTACTTC
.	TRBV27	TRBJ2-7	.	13	CASSLFHRVEQYF	TGTGCCAGCAGTTTATTCCACAGGGTCGAGCAGTACTTC
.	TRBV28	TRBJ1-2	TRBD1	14	CASSLGDRGGGYTF	TGTGCCAGCAGTTTGGGGGACAGGGGCGGGGGCTACACCTTC
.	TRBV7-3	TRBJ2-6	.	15	CASSPGQSGANVLTF	TGTGCCAGCAGCCCCGGACAGAGTGGGGCCAACGTCCTGACTTTC
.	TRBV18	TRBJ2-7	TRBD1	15	CASSLRQGLSDEQYF	TGTGCCAGCTCGCTACGACAGGGCCTGTCTGACGAGCAGTACTTC
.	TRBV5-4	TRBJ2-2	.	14	CASERGPNTGELFF	TGTGCCAGCGAGAGAGGGCCTAACACCGGGGAGCTGTTTTTT
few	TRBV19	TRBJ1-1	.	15	CASSMDGGASTEAFF	TGTGCCAGTAGTATGGACGGGGGGGCAAGCACTGAAGCTTTCTTT
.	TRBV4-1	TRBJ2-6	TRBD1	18	CASSPQGQESSGANVLTF	TGCGCCAGCAGCCCCCAGGGACAGGAGTCCTCTGGGGCCAACGTCCTGACTTTC
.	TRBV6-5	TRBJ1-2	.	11	CASSNSFGYPF	TGTGCCAGCAGCAACAGTTTTGGCTACCCCTTC
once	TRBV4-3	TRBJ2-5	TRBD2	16	CASSQELAGREWTQYF	TGCGCCAGCAGCCAAGAATTAGCGGGCCGAGAATGGACCCAGTACTTC
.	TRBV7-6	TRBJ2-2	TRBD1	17	CASSPTGTGGRTGELFF	TGTGCCAGCAGCCCAACCGGGACAGGGGGCAGAACCGGGGAGCTGTTTTTT
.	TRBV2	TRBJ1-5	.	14	CASRSTVSNQPQHF	TGTGCCAGCAGATCGACAGTTAGCAATCAGCCCCAGCATTTT
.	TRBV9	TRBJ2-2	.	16	CASSPHSITNTGELFF	TGTGCCAGCAGCCCCCACAGCATAACAAACACCGGGGAGCTGTTTTTT
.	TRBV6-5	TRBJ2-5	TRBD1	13	CARSKTGEETQYF	TGTGCCAGATCAAAGACAGGGGAAGAGACCCAGTACTTC
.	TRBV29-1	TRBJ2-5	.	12	CSVEVYRGQQYF	TGCAGCGTTGAAGTGTACCGTGGGCAGCAGTACTTC
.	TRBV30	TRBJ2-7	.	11	CAWIRSYEQYF	TGTGCCTGGATACGGAGCTACGAGCAGTACTTC
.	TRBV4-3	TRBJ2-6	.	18	CASSQYATAIPGANVLTF	TGCGCCAGCAGCCAATACGCAACAGCAATCCCTGGGGCCAACGTCCTGACTTTC
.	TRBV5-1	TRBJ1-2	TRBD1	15	CASSLEGTANYGYTF	TGCGCCAGCAGCTTGGAGGGGACAGCTAACTATGGCTACACCTTC
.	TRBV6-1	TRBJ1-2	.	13	CASSEGANYGYTF	TGTGCCAGCAGTGAGGGAGCTAACTATGGCTACACCTTC
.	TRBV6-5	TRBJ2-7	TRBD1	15	CASRQTGGRSYEQYF	TGTGCCAGCAGACAAACAGGGGGCCGCTCCTACGAGCAGTACTTC
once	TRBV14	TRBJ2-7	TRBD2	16	CASSQEGLAGAWEQYF	TGTGCCAGCAGCCAAGAAGGGCTAGCGGGGGCCTGGGAGCAGTACTTC
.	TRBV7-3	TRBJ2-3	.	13	CASSLTRQDTQYF	TGTGCCAGCAGCTTAACCAGACAAGATACGCAGTATTTT
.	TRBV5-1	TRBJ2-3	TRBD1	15	CASSLDRGPTDTQYF	TGCGCCAGCAGCTTGGACAGGGGGCCAACAGATACGCAGTATTTT
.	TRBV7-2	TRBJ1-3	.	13	CASSPPNGNTIYF	TGTGCCAGCAGCCCCCCCAATGGAAACACCATATATTTT
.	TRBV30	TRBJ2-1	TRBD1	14	CAWNPGQGQNEQFF	TGTGCCTGGAACCCGGGACAGGGGCAAAATGAGCAGTTCTTC
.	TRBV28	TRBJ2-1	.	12	CASTPSPYEQFF	TGTGCCAGCACCCCCTCCCCCTATGAGCAGTTCTTC
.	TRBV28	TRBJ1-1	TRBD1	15	CASSPGTGGNTEAFF	TGTGCCAGCAGTCCCGGGACAGGGGGCAATACTGAAGCTTTCTTT
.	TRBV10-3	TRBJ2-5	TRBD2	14	CAISVGSSGETQYF	TGTGCCATCAGTGTTGGGAGTAGCGGGGAGACCCAGTACTTC
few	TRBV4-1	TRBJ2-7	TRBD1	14	CASSPRTGSYEQYF	TGCGCCAGCAGCCCTCGGACAGGGAGCTACGAGCAGTACTTC
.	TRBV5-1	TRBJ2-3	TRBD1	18	CASSLGGGQAVFTDTQYF	TGCGCCAGCAGCTTGGGTGGGGGACAGGCCGTTTTCACAGATACGCAGTATTTT
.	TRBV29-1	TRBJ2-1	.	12	CSVEGRGNEQFF	TGCAGCGTTGAGGGCAGGGGCAATGAGCAGTTCTTC
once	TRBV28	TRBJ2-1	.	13	CATHGGSYNEQFF	TGTGCCACCCATGGGGGGTCCTACAATGAGCAGTTCTTC
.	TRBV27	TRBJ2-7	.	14	CASISRGPPYEQYF	TGTGCCAGTATATCCCGTGGGCCACCATACGAGCAGTACTTC
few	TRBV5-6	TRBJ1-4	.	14	CASSGGLINEKLFF	TGTGCCAGCAGCGGCGGGCTGATTAATGAAAAACTGTTTTTT
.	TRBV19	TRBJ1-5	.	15	CASNLPGGNGQPQHF	TGTGCCAGTAACCTCCCTGGGGGGAACGGTCAGCCCCAGCATTTT
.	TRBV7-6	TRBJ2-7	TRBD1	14	CASSFGQGSYEQYF	TGTGCCAGCAGCTTTGGACAGGGTTCCTACGAGCAGTACTTC
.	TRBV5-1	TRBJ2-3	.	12	CASSFNVDTQYF	TGCGCCAGCAGCTTCAATGTGGATACGCAGTATTTT
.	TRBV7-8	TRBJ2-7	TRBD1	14	CASTPGTGYYEQYF	TGTGCCAGCACCCCCGGGACAGGGTACTACGAGCAGTACTTC
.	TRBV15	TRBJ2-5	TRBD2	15	CATSRDRAGRETQYF	TGTGCCACCAGCAGAGACAGGGCCGGGAGGGAGACCCAGTACTTC
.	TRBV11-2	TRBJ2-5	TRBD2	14	CASSLNSGQETQYF	TGTGCCAGCAGCTTGAATAGCGGGCAAGAGACCCAGTACTTC